Below, 22 T cell receptor beta chains from the same sample are listed, as sequenced in a study of T-cell reconstitution after alpha-beta-depleted transplantation in children. Unique molecular identifiers were used to barcode this TCRbeta library. TCRdb redid the calling of the PCR reads with MiXCR, one entry per CDR3 protein. The sample includes approximately 420,000 distinct CDR3 sequences, approximately 11% of them seen just once. The sample in question was PBMCs from the stem cell graft donor, obtained from the stem cell graft. All receptors derive from a human donor who donated a stem cell graft to a child with acute myeloid leukemia.

The sample holds many counts of this clonotype. The chain has TRBV20-1 and TRBJ2-5; 9 nucleotides line up with TRBD1. This CDR3 is built from 15 residues. V lost 2 bases to trimming and J lost 3 bases; unmatched junction nucleotides: 7. CDR1 is DFQATT, CDR2 SNEGSKA, per germline (reference sequence). In nucleotides, the CDR3 is TGCAGTGCTAGAACAGGGGGCGAAGTGGAAGAGACCCAGTACTTC. Amino acids: CSARTGGEVEETQYF.

This clonotype has just a few counts. The rearrangement links TRBV6-2 or TRBV6-3 to TRBJ2-1; no clear D. The ends were cut back, 6 bases at V and 10 bases at J, with 10 bases in the middle. This CDR3 region has 11 residues. CDR1 and CDR2 from the germline V gene are MNHEY and SVGEGT. In DNA form, the CDR3 reads TGTGCCAGCAGCCCCCGATACGAGCAGTTCTTC. Translating gives CASSPRYEQFF.

The chain links TRBV7-2 to TRBJ2-4; D is ambiguous. CDR3 length: 13 amino acids. The germline V gene has CDR1 SGHTA and CDR2 FQGNSA. V gave up 2 bases and J gave up 8 bases, with 10 bases separating them. CDR3 amino acids: CASSLNGNYIQYF. The CDR3 region has the DNA TGTGCCAGCAGCTTAAATGGAAACTACATTCAGTACTTC.

The chain recombines TRBV20-1 with TRBJ2-7, with D unclear. Germline values: CDR1 DFQATT, CDR2 SNEGSKA (reference sequence). The CDR3 contains 13 residues. Deletions cut 0 bases from V and 5 bases from J, with 11 bases between. CDR3 protein: CSARDGVSDEQYV. The CDR3 coding sequence is TGCAGTGCTAGAGATGGGGTTTCCGACGAGCAGTACGTC.

The rearrangement links TRBV11-2 to TRBJ2-3; D is possibly TRBD1 or TRBD2 (5 bases each). The CDR3 has 17 residues. The V and J ends lost 2 bases and 2 bases respectively, with 17 bases between them. The germline V gene has CDR1 SGHAT and CDR2 FQNNGV. CDR3 nucleotide sequence: TGTGCCAGCAGCTTATATTTAGTGGTCGGGGCCACAGATACGCAGTATTTT. It is translated as CASSLYLVVGATDTQYF.

V and J are TRBV7-2 and TRBJ1-6; 10 nucleotides agree with TRBD1. This CDR3 is 16 amino acids long. Germline values: CDR1 SGHTA, CDR2 FQGNSA. V lost 5 bases, J lost 7 bases, and 8 bases stayed unmatched. The CDR3 region has the DNA TGTGCCAGCAGCGACAGGGGGCAGGAGATCAATTCACCCCTCCACTTT. This sequence encodes CASSDRGQEINSPLHF.

This clonotype was seen at least ten times. The chain joins TRBV6-5 to TRBJ2-5; no clear D. V was shortened by 0 bases and J by 2 bases, with 10 bases between the two germline ends. In germline, CDR1 is MNHEY, CDR2 SVGAGI. This CDR3 comprises 15 residues. The CDR3 region is CASSYSIGNQETQYF. The CDR3 region has the DNA TGTGCCAGCAGTTACTCGATAGGGAATCAAGAGACCCAGTACTTC.

This clonotype was seen more than once but under ten times. CDR3: CASSVGLAGVDEQYF. The CDR3 region has the DNA TGTGCCAGCAGCGTAGGGCTAGCGGGAGTGGACGAGCAGTACTTC. The V gene is TRBV9, the J gene TRBJ2-7; 10 nucleotides agree with TRBD2. CDR3 size: 15 residues. V trimming: 0 bases; J trimming: 5 bases; junction bases outside the gene matches: 5. Germline V CDR1 and CDR2: SGDLS, YYNGEE. Combining the CDR3 with reference TRBV9 and TRBJ2-7 gives the whole variable domain DSGVTQTPKHLITATGQRVTLRCSPRSGDLSVYWYQQSLDQGLQFLIQYYNGEERAKGNILERFSAQQFPDLHSELNLSSLELGDSALYFCASSVGLAGVDEQYFGPGTRLTVT.

The chain has TRBV29-1 and TRBJ1-2, with 10 nucleotides matching TRBD1. CDR3 length: 13 amino acids. Looked up from germline, CDR1 is SQVTM and CDR2 is ANQGSEA. Unmatched junction bases numbered 7, after V lost 5 bases and J lost 7 bases. CDR3 residues: CSVYDRGLIGYTF. As DNA, the CDR3 is TGCAGCGTTTACGACAGGGGGCTGATTGGCTACACCTTC.

The table lists this clonotype with many counts. V usage is TRBV29-1 and J usage is TRBJ2-3, with a weak D call TRBD2 (6 bases). The V end lost 3 bases, the J end lost 2 bases, and 12 bases lay between the germline ends. The length of the CDR3 is 14 residues. Per the germline V gene, CDR1 is SQVTM and CDR2 is ANQGSEA. In nucleotides, the CDR3 is TGCAGCGTTGATGATAGCGGAGACACAGATACGCAGTATTTT. Translated, it gives CSVDDSGDTDTQYF.

This clonotype was seen repeatedly, ten times or more. This chain joins TRBV12-3 or TRBV12-4 and TRBJ1-2; 7 bases align to TRBD1. V lost 4 bases to trimming and J lost 3 bases; unmatched junction nucleotides: 2. The CDR3 spans 13 residues. This CDR3 reads CASSSGQYYGYTF. CDR3 nucleotides: TGTGCCAGCAGTTCGGGACAGTACTATGGCTACACCTTC.

This clonotype was counted only a few times. CDR3 sequence: CASSEDLARNQPQHF. CDR3 bases: TGTGCCAGCAGTGAAGACTTGGCCCGAAATCAGCCCCAGCATTTT. The chain recombines TRBV2 with TRBJ1-5; D gene ambiguous. The CDR3 runs 15 residues. V was shortened by 1 base and J by 4 bases, with 11 bases between the two germline ends. Germline V gene lookup returns CDR1 SNHLY and CDR2 FYNNEI.

This clonotype was detected ten times or more. The chain joins TRBV18 to TRBJ2-1; 8 bases agree with TRBD2. This CDR3 has 16 residues. The V segment lost 3 bases and the J segment 1 base; nucleotides outside the gene matches: 5. Germline values: CDR1 KGHSH, CDR2 LQKENI. The CDR3 bases are TGTGCCAGCTCACCTAGGCTAGCGGGTTCCTACAATGAGCAGTTCTTC. This encodes CASSPRLAGSYNEQFF. The complete variable domain, with remaining parts taken from reference TRBV18 and TRBJ2-1, reads NAGVMQNPRHLVRRRGQEARLRCSPMKGHSHVYWYRQLPEEGLKFMVYLQKENIIDESGMPKERFSAEFPKEGPSILRIQQVVRGDSAAYFCASSPRLAGSYNEQFFGPGTRLTVL.

This clonotype came up many times. The chain is built from TRBV29-1 and TRBJ2-5, with 8 positions matching TRBD1. Per the germline V gene, CDR1 is SQVTM and CDR2 is ANQGSEA. The CDR3 extends over 13 amino acids. Trimming took 7 bases from V and 2 from J; bases not matched to a gene: 6. CDR3 in amino acids: CSGNGQGQETQYF. The CDR3 DNA is TGCAGCGGGAATGGACAGGGACAAGAGACCCAGTACTTC. The full variable domain, rest sourced from reference TRBV29-1 and TRBJ2-5, is SAVISQKPSRDICQRGTSLTIQCQVDSQVTMMFWYRQQPGQSLTLIATANQGSEATYESGFVIDKFPISRPNLTFSTLTVSNMSPEDSSIYLCSGNGQGQETQYFGPGTRLLVL.

This chain connects TRBV30 to TRBJ2-5; D unresolved. V lost 0 bases and J 0 bases, leaving 5 bases between the germline ends. The CDR3 sequence is 13 residues long. The germline gives CDR1 GTSNPN, CDR2 SVGIG (reference sequence). CDR3 protein: CAWSVNDQETQYF. The CDR3 nucleotides are TGTGCCTGGAGTGTAAATGACCAAGAGACCCAGTACTTC.

This chain connects TRBV5-1 to TRBJ2-5; D might be TRBD1 or TRBD2, each matching 5 bases. The CDR3 covers 16 residues. Looked up from germline, CDR1 is SGHRS and CDR2 is YFSETQ. V was clipped by 2 bases and J by 2 bases, with 16 bases between them. The CDR3 sequence: CASSFAGTVRQETQYF. DNA for the CDR3: TGCGCCAGCAGCTTTGCCGGGACGGTGCGGCAAGAGACCCAGTACTTC.

This clonotype was seen repeatedly, ten times or more. The rearrangement uses TRBV7-3 and TRBJ2-2; 10 bases map to TRBD1. Germline-derived CDR1 and CDR2 are SGHTA and FQGTGA. The V and J ends lost 3 bases and 4 bases, in that order; junction bases with no gene match: 5. CDR3 length equals 16 residues. The DNA for the CDR3 is TGTGCCAGCAGCTTCTCCGGGACAGGGGTCACCGGGGAGCTGTTTTTT. It encodes CASSFSGTGVTGELFF. Full variable domain (remainder filled in from reference TRBV7-3 and TRBJ2-2): GAGVSQTPSNKVTEKGKYVELRCDPISGHTALYWYRQSLGQGPEFLIYFQGTGAADDSGLPNDRFFAVRPEGSVSTLKIQRTERGDSAVYLCASSFSGTGVTGELFFGEGSRLTVL.

This clonotype has just a few counts. The V and J genes are TRBV5-1 and TRBJ1-2, with 9 bases identical to TRBD1. V lost 4 bases, J lost 6 bases, and 4 bases stayed unmatched. The CDR3 is 13 residues long. Germline V CDR1 and CDR2: SGHRS, YFSETQ. CDR3 protein: CASSQDRGDGYTF. The CDR3 DNA sequence: TGCGCCAGCAGCCAGGACAGGGGTGATGGCTACACCTTC.

This clonotype was counted many times. The rearrangement uses TRBV5-5 and TRBJ1-4; TRBD1 matches at 7 bases. Germline loops: CDR1 SGHKS, CDR2 YYEKEE (reference sequence). The junction had 2 bases not matched to a gene; V was cut back by 3 bases and J by 3 bases. This CDR3 has 14 amino acids. CDR3 loop: CASSSGQSNEKLFF. CDR3 in DNA: TGTGCCAGCAGCTCGGGACAGTCTAATGAAAAACTGTTTTTT.

J is TRBJ1-1 and V is TRBV6-6; D is uncertain. V shed 4 bases and J shed 8 bases, with 11 bases lying between them. The CDR3 sequence is 12 residues long. Germline V gene lookup returns CDR1 MNHNY and CDR2 SVGAGI (reference sequence). DNA of the CDR3: TGTGCCAGCAGTTTAGACTTGTTCGAAGCTTTCTTT. Translating it yields CASSLDLFEAFF.

This clonotype was observed a few times. This sequence joins TRBV20-1 and TRBJ2-4; D is ambiguous. V was trimmed by 0 bases and J by 2 bases, leaving 11 bases between them. Germline assignment: CDR1 DFQATT and CDR2 SNEGSKA (reference sequence). This CDR3 spans 15 amino acids. The CDR3 coding sequence is TGCAGTGCTAGAGATAGGCCCGGAACCAAAAACATTCAGTACTTC. It specifies CSARDRPGTKNIQYF.

This clonotype has just a few counts. This CDR3 reads CASSPRVGFQETQYF. In DNA, the CDR3 is TGTGCCAGCAGCCCCCGAGTGGGGTTCCAAGAGACCCAGTACTTC. This chain connects TRBV7-9 to TRBJ2-5; D gene uncertain. In germline, CDR1 is SEHNR, CDR2 FQNEAQ (reference sequence). V gave up 5 bases and J gave up 1 base, with 14 bases separating them. CDR3 length equals 15 residues.